This entry lists 27 T cell receptor beta chains sequenced from one sample in a study of blood T cell repertoires in COVID-19. TCRdb's table, derived via immunoSEQ multiplex PCR, lists solely in-frame clones and lacks some. This sample has roughly 200,000 clones, with under 90% found just once. The source material was peripheral blood. The receptors here all came from a person aged 70 to 79 with COVID-19, enrolled during active disease.

This clone was seen once. The CDR3 DNA follows: TGTGCCAGCAGCTTAGGGGCCAGGGTATCGCACGGCTACACCTTC. Protein sequence: CASSLGARVSHGYTF. The chain couples TRBV7-2 to TRBJ1-2; a weak D match, TRBD1 (5 bases). The germline CDR1 and CDR2 sequences are SGHTA and FQGNSA. The CDR3 consists of 15 residues. V shed 1 base and J shed 8 bases, with 17 bases lying between them.

The chain combines TRBV15 with TRBJ2-6; D gene unclear. Trimming shortened V by 2 bases and J by 0 bases, and 8 bases separated the two germline ends. This CDR3 spans 16 amino acids. The germline CDR1 and CDR2 sequences are LNHNV and YYDKDF (reference sequence). The CDR3 here is CATSRSSISGANVLTF. CDR3 coding DNA: TGTGCCACCAGCAGATCATCCATCTCTGGGGCCAACGTCCTGACTTTC. Combining the CDR3 with reference TRBV15 and TRBJ2-6 gives the whole variable domain DAMVIQNPRYQVTQFGKPVTLSCSQTLNHNVMYWYQQKSSQAPKLLFHYYDKDFNNEADTPDNFQSRRPNTSFCFLDIRSPGLGDTAMYLCATSRSSISGANVLTFGAGSRLTVL.

A remark on this clone: The same CDR3 arises from other DNA sequences in this sample as well. The chain employs TRBV7-8 and TRBJ2-7; a weak D match, TRBD1 (5 bases). Trimming pared 5 bases from V and 2 bases from J, leaving 7 bases between. CDR3 length equals 12 residues. CDR1 and CDR2 (germline): SGHVS, FQNEAQ. CDR3 nucleotides: TGTGCCAGCAGCCCGGACACCTACGAGCAGTACTTC. Amino acid sequence: CASSPDTYEQYF.

This chain joins TRBV30 and TRBJ1-2, with D maybe TRBD1 (6 bases). Trimming removed 1 base from V and 4 bases from J, with 16 bases in between. The CDR3 has 15 amino acids. Germline V lookup: CDR1 GTSNPN, CDR2 SVGIG (reference sequence). DNA of the CDR3: TGTGCCTGGAGTGCGAGTCAGGGGCTCCTCTATGGCTACACCTTC. This sequence encodes CAWSASQGLLYGYTF.

The V and J genes are TRBV10-3 and TRBJ1-1; 9 bases line up with TRBD1. Germline loops: CDR1 ENHRY, CDR2 SYGVKD. The CDR3 consists of 14 residues. J lost 4 bases, V lost 5 bases, and 5 bases had no gene match. CDR3 in amino acids: CAISSDRGSTEAFF. CDR3 nucleotides: TGTGCCATCAGTTCCGACAGGGGGAGCACTGAAGCTTTCTTT.

This clone was observed once. This chain joins TRBV28 and TRBJ2-6, with D possibly being TRBD1 (5 bases). Germline values: CDR1 MDHEN, CDR2 SYDVKM. V was trimmed by 6 bases and J by 1 base, leaving 16 bases between them. This CDR3 contains 17 residues. The CDR3 region is CASRFQGPRSGANVLTF. CDR3 bases: TGTGCCAGCAGGTTCCAGGGTCCCCGGTCTGGGGCCAACGTCCTGACTTTC.

The V and J genes are TRBV6-5 and TRBJ1-4; tentatively, D is TRBD1 (5 bases). Per germline, CDR1 MNHEY and CDR2 SVGAGI. The CDR3 contains 14 residues. V was cut by 10 bases and J by 8 bases, with 20 bases left in between. In DNA form, the CDR3 reads TGTGCCACAGCGGGGGGAGGATGGAGCGAAAAACTGTTTTTT. It is translated as CATAGGGWSEKLFF.

The chain is built from TRBV13 and TRBJ1-6; no reliable D call. Germline values: CDR1 PRHDT, CDR2 FYEKMQ (reference sequence). Trimming stripped 0 bases from V and 7 bases from J, with 4 bases between. The CDR3 sequence is 13 residues long. CDR3 loop: CASSLGRNSPLHF. As DNA, the CDR3 is TGTGCCAGCAGCTTAGGGCGGAATTCACCCCTCCACTTT. Using reference TRBV13 and TRBJ1-6 for the parts outside the CDR3, the full variable domain is AAGVIQSPRHLIKEKRETATLKCYPIPRHDTVYWYQQGPGQDPQFLISFYEKMQSDKGSIPDRFSAQQFSDYHSELNMSSLELGDSALYFCASSLGRNSPLHFGNGTRLTVT.

The V gene is TRBV4-3, the J gene TRBJ1-2; maybe TRBD1 (5 bases). V lost 0 bases and J lost 8, with 10 bases in between. The CDR3 contains 13 residues. Germline loops: CDR1 LGHNA, CDR2 YSLEER. The CDR3 spells CASSQDWWGGYTF. The DNA for the CDR3 is TGCGCCAGCAGCCAAGATTGGTGGGGCGGCTACACCTTC.

The V call is TRBV5-6, the J call TRBJ1-2, with TRBD1 identical over 10 bases. The V segment lost 2 bases and the J segment 2 bases; nucleotides outside the gene matches: 3. Germline V gives CDR1 SGHDT, CDR2 YYEEEE. CDR3 length: 15 residues. CDR3 bases: TGTGCCAGCAGCTTCGGGACAGGGGACAACTATGGCTACACCTTC. It encodes CASSFGTGDNYGYTF.

This clone was counted only a few times. The CDR3 loop is CASSSGGGSDEQYF. For the CDR3, the DNA is TGTGCCAGCAGCTCCGGAGGCGGGAGTGACGAGCAGTACTTC. The rearrangement links TRBV7-9 to TRBJ2-7; 7 positions match TRBD2. V dropped 4 bases and J dropped 5; count of bases not matched to a gene: 8. The CDR3 has 14 residues. Germline V lookup: CDR1 SEHNR, CDR2 FQNEAQ (reference sequence).

The chain uses TRBV2 and TRBJ2-1; 7 positions match TRBD2. Germline CDR1 SNHLY, CDR2 FYNNEI. Trimming at V came to 3 bases and at J to 8 bases, leaving 10 bases not matched to a gene. This CDR3 has 15 residues. CDR3 in DNA: TGTGCCAGCAGTGACGTCGGACTAGTCCTCCATGAGCAGTTCTTC. Amino acid sequence: CASSDVGLVLHEQFF.

This clone was found a few times. The chain is built from TRBV12-3 or TRBV12-4 and TRBJ2-3; D perhaps matches TRBD2 (5 bases). The CDR3 contains 13 residues. The V gene lost 3 bases and the J gene lost 5 bases, with 9 bases spanning the gap. This CDR3 is CASSFRAGDTQYF. The CDR3 DNA sequence: TGTGCCAGCAGTTTTAGGGCGGGAGATACGCAGTATTTT.

This chain joins TRBV7-3 and TRBJ2-3; 9 nucleotides line up with TRBD2. Looked up from germline, CDR1 is SGHTA and CDR2 is FQGTGA. Losses at the gene ends were 1 base for V and 3 bases for J; bases not matched to a gene: 2. This CDR3 has 15 residues. CDR3 DNA sequence: TGTGCCAGCAGCTTAAGCGGGGGGGCGACAGATACGCAGTATTTT. This sequence encodes CASSLSGGATDTQYF.

The rearrangement joins TRBV6-2 or TRBV6-3 to TRBJ1-5, with 10 bases fitting TRBD1. V gave up 7 bases and J gave up 5 bases; unmatched junction bases: 11. The CDR3 has 16 amino acids. Germline CDR1 and CDR2: MNHEY and SVGEGT. The CDR3 protein is CASTPWDRGRDQPQHF. In DNA, the CDR3 is TGTGCCAGCACCCCGTGGGACAGGGGCCGGGATCAGCCCCAGCATTTT.

The chain is built from TRBV5-4 and TRBJ2-3; D unresolved. The CDR3 loop spans 16 amino acids. Per germline, CDR1 SGHNT and CDR2 YYREEE (reference sequence). V was clipped by 0 bases and J by 0 bases, with 11 bases between them. CDR3 sequence reads: CASSLAGGLSTDTQYF. The CDR3 DNA reads as TGTGCCAGCAGCTTGGCCGGCGGCCTAAGCACAGATACGCAGTATTTT.

This chain joins TRBV28 and TRBJ1-5; TRBD1 agrees at 7 bases. This CDR3 comprises 14 residues. V shed 6 bases, J shed 4 bases, and the junction held 6 bases outside the gene matches. Germline V gene sequence: CDR1 MDHEN, CDR2 SYDVKM. The CDR3 DNA reads as TGTGCCAGCAGCAAAGGGACAGTAAATCAGCCCCAGCATTTT. Translation gives CASSKGTVNQPQHF.

The genes are TRBV27 and TRBJ2-7, with TRBD2 matching 9 bases. This CDR3 has 15 amino acids. CDR1 MNHEY and CDR2 SMNVEV come from the germline V gene (reference sequence). The J segment lost 3 bases and the V segment lost 0 bases, leaving 3 bases of the junction unmatched. CDR3 loop: CASSLSSGSYYEQYF. CDR3 DNA sequence: TGTGCCAGCAGTTTATCTAGCGGGAGCTACTACGAGCAGTACTTC.

The chain combines TRBV30 with TRBJ1-2; 7 bases are shared with TRBD1. Germline V gene data show CDR1 as GTSNPN and CDR2 as SVGIG (reference sequence). V shed 3 bases, J shed 8 bases, and the junction held 9 bases outside the gene matches. The length of the CDR3 is 13 residues. The CDR3 coding sequence is TGTGCCTGGAGGACAGGACAGGAAATCGGCTACACCTTC. It yields the protein CAWRTGQEIGYTF.

A few counts support this clone. The germline gene is not matched at one end of the junction; a read error may be the cause. The V call is TRBV5-4, the J call TRBJ2-5; D is perhaps TRBD2 (7 bases). Looked up from germline, CDR1 is SGHNT and CDR2 is YYREEE (reference sequence). This CDR3 comprises 14 residues. Here the CDR3 DNA reads TGTGCCAGCAGCTTTGAGGGGGGGCAAGTGACCCAGTACTTC. It is translated as CASSFEGGQVTQYF.

This clone occurred a few times. The chain links TRBV13 to TRBJ1-1; no clear D. Germline V gives CDR1 PRHDT, CDR2 FYEKMQ (reference sequence). The CDR3 extends over 16 amino acids. Between the trimmed V and J ends, which lost 0 bases and 0 bases, there was a span of 11 bases. The CDR3 DNA is TGTGCCAGCAGCTTAGGTTTAGGAGGGATGAACACTGAAGCTTTCTTT. Translation: CASSLGLGGMNTEAFF.

This clone was counted once. CDR3: CASSSRLAYNEQFF. The CDR3 nucleotides are TGTGCCAGCAGCTCTAGACTAGCATACAATGAGCAGTTCTTC. This chain uses TRBV11-3 with TRBJ2-1; 7 bases line up with TRBD2. V trimming: 4 bases; J trimming: 4 bases; junction bases outside the gene matches: 4. Germline-derived CDR1 and CDR2 are SGHNT and YENEEA. This CDR3 comprises 14 residues.

V and J are TRBV7-9 and TRBJ1-2; 7 bases are a match to TRBD1. The CDR3 covers 16 residues. CDR1 and CDR2 (germline): SEHNR, FQNEAQ (reference sequence). V shed 5 bases, J shed 2 bases, and the junction held 11 bases outside the gene matches. The CDR3, as DNA: TGTGCCAGCAGCAACCGCCGTGGGACAGACAACTATGGCTACACCTTC. It is translated as CASSNRRGTDNYGYTF. Looking up the rest from reference TRBV7-9 and TRBJ1-2 gives the full variable domain: DTGVSQNPRHKITKRGQNVTFRCDPISEHNRLYWYRQTLGQGPEFLTYFQNEAQLEKSRLLSDRFSAERPKGSFSTLEIQRTEQGDSAMYLCASSNRRGTDNYGYTFGSGTRLTVV.

This chain links TRBV7-8 with TRBJ1-6; D is unclear. Germline V lookup: CDR1 SGHVS, CDR2 FQNEAQ. V dropped 1 base and J dropped 8 bases, with 9 bases sitting between them. CDR3 size: 14 residues. CDR3 DNA: TGTGCCAGCAGCTTAGGAGTTAACTATTCACCCCTCCACTTT. It codes for CASSLGVNYSPLHF.

The J gene is TRBJ1-1, the V gene TRBV27; 8 positions match TRBD1. Trimming at V came to 5 bases and at J to 5 bases, leaving 7 bases not matched to a gene. Germline assignment: CDR1 MNHEY and CDR2 SMNVEV (reference sequence). The CDR3 loop spans 14 amino acids. CDR3 DNA: TGTGCCAGCAGTCCGAAAAGACAGGGGACTGAAGCTTTCTTT. Amino acid sequence: CASSPKRQGTEAFF.

The rearrangement links TRBV19 to TRBJ2-1; possibly TRBD1 for D (6 bases). Trimming shortened V by 6 bases and J by 5 bases, and 17 bases separated the two germline ends. CDR1 and CDR2 from the germline V gene are LNHDA and SQIVND (reference sequence). The CDR3 extends over 15 amino acids. DNA for the CDR3: TGTGCCAGTAGCGGAACAGGGACGATAAACAATGAGCAGTTCTTC. Amino acid sequence: CASSGTGTINNEQFF.

The chain combines TRBV5-6 with TRBJ2-7; the D gene is possibly TRBD1 (7 bases). The germline CDR1 and CDR2 sequences are SGHDT and YYEEEE. V lost 4 bases, J lost 7 bases, and 15 bases lay in between. The CDR3 runs to 13 residues. In DNA form, the CDR3 reads TGTGCCAGCAGCCCGACAGGGAGGATGGAGCAGTACTTC. This encodes CASSPTGRMEQYF.